This TCR beta chain was found in a study of T cells in Graves' hyperthyroidism and ophthalmopathy. This CDR3 contains 14 residues. The germline V gene encodes CDR1 DFQATT and CDR2 SNEGSKA (reference sequence). For Graves' hyperthyroidism to be stable, ophthalmopathy could not progress within 18 months. TCR beta CDR3 sequences were amplified from RNA transcripts. HTBI primers were used for first-round RT-PCR of the TCR CDR3. A single record per CDR3 protein comes from TCRdb applying MiXCR to the multiplex PCR reads. Of 200,000 to 250,000 distinct CDR3 sequences listed, 17% are singletons. This clonotype was seen repeatedly, ten times or more. Sequence at one end of the junction differs from germline and may be a read error.

The sequenced sample was blood. The rearrangement links TRBV20-1 to TRBJ1-2, with a tentative D call TRBD1 (6 bases). This TCR was recovered from a man in his forties or fifties with Graves' hyperthyroidism. CDR3 sequence: CSAREGGKSYGYTF. DNA for the CDR3: TGCAGTGCTCGAGAGGGGGGGAAGAGCTATGGCTACACCTTC.